The present TCR beta chain was sequenced within a study of early T cells in non-severe SARS-CoV-2 infection. Study summary: The sequenced material was bulk RNA from unsorted whole blood, and its chains were unpaired.

In germline, CDR1 is SGHVS, CDR2 FQNEAQ. Trimming at V came to 5 bases and at J to 7 bases, leaving 2 bases not matched to a gene. CDR3 length equals 12 residues. General observations from the study: Reliance on VDJdb matching favored anti-spike CD8 responses; private and CD4 specificities were missed.

This clonotype is medium-sized by share. Its antigen is unknown. As part of library construction, unique molecular identifiers were attached to individual cDNA molecules. TCRdb re-called the 5' RACE reads with MiXCR, one entry per CDR3 protein. The repertoire holds over 20,000 distinct CDR3 sequences, 5% seen once, with around 4.1% in the top ten. The rearrangement uses TRBV7-8 and TRBJ2-1; TRBD1 matches at 7 bases. This TCR came from an adult who was a healthcare worker with PCR-confirmed SARS-CoV-2 infection or an uninfected control (not recorded which). What was sequenced was whole blood. CDR3 protein: CASSVQGNEQFF. As DNA, the CDR3 is TGTGCCAGCAGCGTACAGGGGAATGAGCAGTTCTTC.